This TCR beta chain was retrieved from a study of blood T cell repertoires in COVID-19. Study background: T cells, B-cell-depleted T cells, or PBMCs supplied cDNA or gDNA.

The authors' processing: Amplifying reference gene primers gave estimates of nucleated cell counts. The table came from immunoSEQ multiplex PCR; TCRdb's copy has only in-frame clones and leaves some out. D and trimming come from the DNA, and the V and J calls and clone size come from that table. Altogether about 220,000 clones are present, about 85% being singletons, with the ten largest covering around 9.6%. Seattle patients were enrolled while actively infected and followed longitudinally. The clonotype comes from a woman between 45 and 65 years old with COVID-19, enrolled during active disease. Sequencing was carried out using peripheral blood.

Written as DNA, the CDR3 is TGTGCCAGTAGTACCTTAGGGGGGGCGGCCGGGGAGCTGTTTTTT. Its translation: CASSTLGGAAGELFF. The V gene is TRBV19, the J gene TRBJ2-2; D is possibly TRBD2 (7 bases). Germline assignment: CDR1 LNHDA and CDR2 SQIVND (reference sequence). V lost 4 bases, J lost 6 bases, and 15 bases lay in between. This CDR3 spans 15 amino acids.